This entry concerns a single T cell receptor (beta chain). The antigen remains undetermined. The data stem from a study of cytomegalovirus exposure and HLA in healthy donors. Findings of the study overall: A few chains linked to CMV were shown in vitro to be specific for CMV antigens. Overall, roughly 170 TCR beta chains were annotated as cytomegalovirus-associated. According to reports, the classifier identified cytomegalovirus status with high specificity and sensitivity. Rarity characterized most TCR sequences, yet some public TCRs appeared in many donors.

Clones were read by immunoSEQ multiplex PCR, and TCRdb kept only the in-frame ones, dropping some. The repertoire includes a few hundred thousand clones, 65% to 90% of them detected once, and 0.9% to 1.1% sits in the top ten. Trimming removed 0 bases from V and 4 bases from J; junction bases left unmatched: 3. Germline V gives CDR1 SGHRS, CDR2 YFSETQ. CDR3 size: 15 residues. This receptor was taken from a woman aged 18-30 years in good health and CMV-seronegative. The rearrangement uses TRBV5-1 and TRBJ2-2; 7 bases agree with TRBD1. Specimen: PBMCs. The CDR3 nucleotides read TGCGCCAGCAGCTTGGAGACAGGGTTCACCGGGGAGCTGTTTTTT. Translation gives CASSLETGFTGELFF.